This passage covers 32 T cell receptor beta chains from one sample sequenced in a study of blood T cells in healthy people across ages. Combining a sample-barcoded 5' primer with a J-beta primer mix, a second PCR ran for roughly 6 to 12 cycles. Each CDR3 protein is one row after TCRdb ran MiXCR on the 5' RACE reads. The sample records approximately 730,000 distinct CDR3 sequences, roughly 45% being singletons. Sequencing was performed on blood. The source is a woman in her sixties or seventies in good health.

The chain recombines TRBV7-3 with TRBJ2-3; 9 bases map to TRBD2. The germline gives CDR1 SGHTA, CDR2 FQGTGA. The V gene end was trimmed by 0 bases and the J gene end by 2 bases; junction bases not matched to a gene: 3. The CDR3 loop spans 16 amino acids. In nucleotides, the CDR3 is TGTGCCAGCAGCTTAACCGCGGGAGGGCTCACAGATACGCAGTATTTT. This gives the protein CASSLTAGGLTDTQYF.

This sequence joins TRBV20-1 and TRBJ2-3; either TRBD1 or TRBD2 may fit D (6 bases each). The CDR3 has 15 residues. Germline loops: CDR1 DFQATT, CDR2 SNEGSKA (reference sequence). Between the trimmed V and J ends, which lost 3 bases and 3 bases, there was a span of 16 bases. CDR3 amino acids: CSASLGGAGTDTQYF. The CDR3 DNA reads TGCAGTGCTAGCTTGGGGGGCGCCGGGACAGATACGCAGTATTTT.

As to this clonotype: This may come from a read error, since a much larger clone is one base off. The rearrangement uses TRBV10-3 and TRBJ2-7; D gene unclear. This CDR3 comprises 15 residues. CDR1 and CDR2 from the germline V gene are ENHRY and SYGVKD. V gave up 4 bases and J gave up 0 bases, with 13 bases separating them. The CDR3 loop is CAISVGQTSSYEQYF. CDR3 coding DNA: TGTGCCATCAGTGTGGGCCAGACGAGCTCCTACGAGCAGTACTTC.

A note on this clonotype: At one end the junction does not follow the germline gene, possibly because of a read error. The chain uses TRBV7-8 and TRBJ2-1; TRBD2 is a possible D gene (6 bases). The CDR3 runs 15 residues. Looked up from germline, CDR1 is SGHVS and CDR2 is FQNEAQ. DNA for the CDR3: TGTGCCAGCAGCCCCCGGGACTCCTCCTACAATGGGCAGTTCTTC. This gives the protein CASSPRDSSYNGQFF.

This sequence joins TRBV28 and TRBJ1-5; TRBD1 matches 8 bases. Germline V CDR1 and CDR2: MDHEN, SYDVKM. V dropped 5 bases and J dropped 0; count of bases not matched to a gene: 9. CDR3 size: 17 residues. The CDR3 loop reads CASSLPLDRGSNQPQHF. The DNA of the CDR3 is TGTGCCAGCAGTCTACCCCTCGACAGGGGTAGCAATCAGCCCCAGCATTTT.

The sample holds a few counts of this clonotype. The CDR3 DNA reads as TGTGCCAGCAGCTTAGCGGGAGGGTATGGCTACACCTTC. It translates to CASSLAGGYGYTF. The chain recombines TRBV7-9 with TRBJ1-2; D gene unclear. The CDR3 contains 13 residues. Trimming shortened V by 0 bases and J by 5 bases, and 7 bases separated the two germline ends. Germline V CDR1 and CDR2: SEHNR, FQNEAQ (reference sequence). Together with reference TRBV7-9 and TRBJ1-2, the CDR3 gives the full variable domain: DTGVSQNPRHKITKRGQNVTFRCDPISEHNRLYWYRQTLGQGPEFLTYFQNEAQLEKSRLLSDRFSAERPKGSFSTLEIQRTEQGDSAMYLCASSLAGGYGYTFGSGTRLTVV.

This clonotype was seen a handful of times. The gene calls are TRBV20-1 and TRBJ2-7, with 9 bases identical to TRBD1. Looked up from germline, CDR1 is DFQATT and CDR2 is SNEGSKA (reference sequence). The CDR3 is 14 residues long. The trim removed 6 bases at V and 2 bases at J, leaving 8 bases unmatched. CDR3 sequence: CSALTGQGTYEQYF. The CDR3 DNA reads TGCAGTGCCCTAACGGGACAGGGTACCTACGAGCAGTACTTC.

This clonotype has only one observation. The V and J genes are TRBV6-2 or TRBV6-3 and TRBJ2-1, with 15 bases aligning to TRBD2. V shed 3 bases, J shed 4 bases, and the junction held 7 bases outside the gene matches. The CDR3 is 18 amino acids. CDR1 MNHEY and CDR2 SVGEGT come from the germline V gene. CDR3 nucleotides: TGTGCCAGCAGTTATGGGACTAGCGGGAGGTTGCGGTACAATGAGCAGTTCTTC. It translates to CASSYGTSGRLRYNEQFF.

This chain connects TRBV27 to TRBJ2-3, with D possibly matching TRBD2 (5 bases). The ends were cut back, 8 bases at V and 2 bases at J, with 14 bases in the middle. The length of the CDR3 is 14 residues. Per the germline V gene, CDR1 is MNHEY and CDR2 is SMNVEV (reference sequence). The CDR3 sequence is CASHGRGLTDTQYF. For the CDR3, the DNA is TGTGCCAGCCATGGGAGAGGGCTCACAGATACGCAGTATTTT.

This clonotype was recorded a few times. The V gene is TRBV20-1, the J gene TRBJ2-7; D might be TRBD2 (7 bases). The CDR3 runs to 14 residues. With 5 bases removed from V and 0 bases from J, the gap between germline ends came to 14 bases. Germline CDR1 is DFQATT and CDR2 is SNEGSKA (reference sequence). The CDR3 bases are TGCAGTGCTCCTGGGAGGGGGAACTCCTACGAGCAGTACTTC. Amino acid sequence: CSAPGRGNSYEQYF.

This clonotype has more than one count but fewer than ten. Being one base from a much bigger clone, this may be a read error. V gene TRBV3-1 combines with J gene TRBJ2-7, with TRBD2 as a possible D gene (6 bases). Trimming took off 6 bases at V and 7 bases at J, with 22 bases between the two ends. The CDR3 sequence is 15 residues long. Germline CDR1 reads LGHDT; CDR2 reads YNNKEL (reference sequence). The CDR3 protein is CASRPKARGGHEQYF. The DNA of the CDR3 is TGTGCCAGCAGGCCAAAAGCAAGGGGAGGACATGAGCAGTACTTC.

This sequence joins TRBV29-1 and TRBJ1-1; tentatively, D is TRBD1 (5 bases). CDR1 SQVTM and CDR2 ANQGSEA come from the germline V gene. There are 12 residues in the CDR3. V was pared by 7 bases and J by 1 base, with 10 bases between. CDR3 coding DNA: TGCAGCGCAGGGTTCAGGAACACTGAAGCTTTCTTT. This encodes CSAGFRNTEAFF.

V and J are TRBV6-4 and TRBJ2-1; possible D gene TRBD2, 7 bases. The V gene lost 6 bases and the J gene lost 13 bases, with 25 bases spanning the gap. Germline values: CDR1 MRHNA, CDR2 SNTAGT. The CDR3 length is 15 residues. CDR3 loop: CASSPGGGAHETQFF. The DNA for the CDR3 is TGTGCCAGCAGCCCCGGTGGGGGGGCGCATGAGACCCAGTTCTTC.

The genes are TRBV7-6 and TRBJ1-4; TRBD1 might be the D (5 bases). Trimming shortened V by 0 bases and J by 8 bases, and 16 bases separated the two germline ends. CDR3 length: 16 amino acids. CDR1 is SGHVS and CDR2 is FNYEAQ in the germline V gene. The CDR3 protein is CASSLAGTGSGEKLFF. The CDR3 DNA reads TGTGCCAGCAGCTTAGCGGGGACCGGGAGCGGGGAAAAACTGTTTTTT.

This clonotype was counted a few times. The genes are TRBV9 and TRBJ1-6; 9 positions agree with TRBD1. The germline V gene has CDR1 SGDLS and CDR2 YYNGEE. Trimming cost V 4 bases and J 9 bases; bases outside gene matches: 17. The CDR3 has 18 amino acids. The CDR3 region is CASSRPGQGTTWGSPLHF. The CDR3 coding sequence is TGTGCCAGCAGCAGACCGGGACAGGGAACCACCTGGGGTTCACCCCTCCACTTT.

The V call is TRBV4-3, the J call TRBJ2-3, with 10 bases aligning to TRBD2. CDR3 length: 17 residues. Germline lookup yields CDR1 LGHNA and CDR2 YSLEER. V was pared by 2 bases and J by 1 base, with 6 bases of the junction left unmatched. CDR3 amino acids: CASSQKAGTSGTDTQYF. CDR3 in DNA: TGCGCCAGCAGCCAAAAAGCCGGGACTAGCGGCACAGATACGCAGTATTTT.

The genes are TRBV4-2 and TRBJ2-4; 8 bases are a match to TRBD2. Germline CDR1 reads LGHNA; CDR2 reads YNFKEQ. The CDR3 sequence is 14 residues long. J gave up 9 bases and V 0 bases, and 4 bases lay outside the gene matches. The chain's CDR3 is CASSQEKRGSIQYF. Here the CDR3 DNA reads TGTGCCAGCAGCCAAGAGAAGCGGGGGAGCATTCAGTACTTC.

On this clonotype itself: A much larger clone lies one base from this, so it may be a read error. The CDR3 region has the DNA TGTGCCAGCAGCCATACTACAGGGAGTCAAGAGACCCAGTTCTTC. This encodes CASSHTTGSQETQFF. V is TRBV9 and J is TRBJ2-1; TRBD1 might be the D (6 bases). Germline V gene data show CDR1 as SGDLS and CDR2 as YYNGEE. The CDR3 sequence is 15 residues long. Trimming took off 4 bases at V and 13 bases at J, with 24 bases between the two ends.

This clonotype was observed many times. This chain uses TRBV11-1 with TRBJ2-5; D is unclear. The germline CDR1 and CDR2 sequences are SGHAT and FQDESV (reference sequence). This CDR3 is built from 15 residues. V lost 5 bases and J 0 bases, leaving 13 bases between the germline ends. The CDR3 here is CASSPSHGYQETQYF. The CDR3 DNA reads as TGTGCCAGCAGCCCAAGCCACGGATACCAAGAGACCCAGTACTTC.

V and J are TRBV5-1 and TRBJ2-7; 13 bases are a match to TRBD2. V trimming: 4 bases; J trimming: 7 bases; junction bases outside the gene matches: 8. CDR1 is SGHRS and CDR2 is YFSETQ in the germline V gene. This CDR3 is 15 amino acids long. The DNA for the CDR3 is TGCGCCAGCAGCGCGGGGACTAGCGGGATGGGGGAGCAGTACTTC. This sequence encodes CASSAGTSGMGEQYF.

Points on this clonotype: This may arise from a read error, as a much more abundant clone is one base away. CDR3 sequence (DNA): TGTGCCAGCAGTTTTTGGGAGACCCAGTTCTTC. Encoded protein: CASSFWETQFF. The V gene is TRBV12-3 or TRBV12-4, the J gene TRBJ2-1; TRBD2 might be the D (5 bases). V gave up 3 bases and J gave up 13 bases, with 10 bases separating them. The CDR3 extends over 11 amino acids.

This clonotype came up a few times. This could be a read error, since a much larger clone is one nucleotide away. The DNA for the CDR3 is TGTGCCACCAGTGATGTAGCCACAGGGGAGGAGACCCAGTACTTC. This encodes CATSDVATGEETQYF. The V call is TRBV24-1, the J call TRBJ2-5; TRBD1 matches 7 bases. The V segment lost 3 bases and the J segment 5 bases; nucleotides outside the gene matches: 8. The length of the CDR3 is 15 residues. CDR1 is KGHDR, CDR2 SFDVKD, per germline.

This clonotype was found a few times. The genes are TRBV6-2 or TRBV6-3 and TRBJ1-2, with 8 bases identical to TRBD1. The ends lost 4 bases at V and 4 bases at J; junction bases unmatched: 5. The CDR3 has 14 residues. CDR1 and CDR2 (germline): MNHEY, SVGEGT. The CDR3 coding sequence is TGTGCCAGCAGTTCGGGACAGGTTTCCTATGGCTACACCTTC. Encoded protein: CASSSGQVSYGYTF.

This chain uses TRBV12-3 or TRBV12-4 with TRBJ1-2; D is unclear. Trimming removed 3 bases at V and 4 bases at J, with 12 bases between. This CDR3 contains 14 residues. This CDR3 reads CASSLGSGGYGYTF. The CDR3 DNA is TGTGCCAGCAGTTTGGGGTCCGGCGGCTATGGCTACACCTTC.

This clonotype showed up many times. The chain recombines TRBV20-1 with TRBJ2-5; possibly TRBD2 for D (6 bases). The V gene's germline CDR1 is DFQATT and CDR2 SNEGSKA (reference sequence). The CDR3 is 12 residues long. V was shortened by 4 bases and J by 3 bases, with 9 bases between the two germline ends. The DNA for the CDR3 is TGCAGTGCTATGCGCGGGAAAGAGACCCAGTACTTC. Amino acid sequence: CSAMRGKETQYF.

The chain links TRBV14 to TRBJ2-1, with D possibly matching TRBD2 (5 bases). Trimming stripped 0 bases from V and 0 bases from J, with 12 bases between. This CDR3 is built from 17 residues. Germline CDR1 is SGHDN and CDR2 is FVKESK. CDR3 loop: CASSQDPSLSSYNEQFF. The CDR3 bases are TGTGCCAGCAGCCAAGATCCTAGCCTTAGCTCCTACAATGAGCAGTTCTTC.

In its sample, this clonotype was seen many times. CDR3 nucleotide sequence: TGCAGCGTTGGAGTAGGAACAGGGTACGAGCAGTACTTC. Translated: CSVGVGTGYEQYF. The V call is TRBV29-1, the J call TRBJ2-7; D perhaps matches TRBD1 (6 bases). With 4 bases removed from V and 4 bases from J, the gap between germline ends came to 14 bases. CDR1 is SQVTM, CDR2 ANQGSEA, per germline. The CDR3 sequence is 13 residues long.

This rearrangement joins TRBV11-2 to TRBJ2-7, with 7 bases identical to TRBD1. The CDR3 sequence is 14 residues long. Unmatched junction bases numbered 7, after V lost 5 bases and J lost 3 bases. Germline CDR1 reads SGHAT; CDR2 reads FQNNGV. CDR3 in DNA: TGTGCCAGCAGCCAGGGGGATTCCATCTACGAGCAGTACTTC. Protein product: CASSQGDSIYEQYF.

This chain joins TRBV25-1 and TRBJ1-2, with 8 bases lining up with TRBD1. The germline gives CDR1 MGHDK, CDR2 SYGVNS. The V gene end was trimmed by 6 bases and the J gene end by 0 bases; junction bases not matched to a gene: 9. This CDR3 region has 16 residues. Here the CDR3 reads CASRAGQGRANYGYTF. DNA of the CDR3: TGTGCCAGCAGAGCCGGACAGGGAAGGGCTAACTATGGCTACACCTTC.

The chain is built from TRBV12-3 or TRBV12-4 and TRBJ2-2; D tentatively fits TRBD1 or TRBD2 (5 bases each). This CDR3 has 13 amino acids. Trimming stripped 3 bases from V and 5 bases from J, with 7 bases between. CDR3 in DNA: TGTGCCAGCAGTTTGGGGGAAACCGGGGAGCTGTTTTTT. Its protein is CASSLGETGELFF.

This chain connects TRBV20-1 to TRBJ2-1, with D tentatively TRBD1 (5 bases). CDR3 length equals 13 residues. Germline V CDR1 and CDR2: DFQATT, SNEGSKA (reference sequence). Trimming stripped 1 base from V and 5 bases from J, with 9 bases between. The DNA of the CDR3 is TGCAGTGCTAGAGTAGGACACAACAATGAGCAGTTCTTC. Translation gives CSARVGHNNEQFF.

The rearrangement joins TRBV5-1 to TRBJ1-1; D not certain. Trimming took 0 bases from V and 0 from J, leaving 9 bases between them. The germline V gene encodes CDR1 SGHRS and CDR2 YFSETQ. There are 15 residues in the CDR3. CDR3 sequence (DNA): TGCGCCAGCAGCTTGGGAGCGACCATGAACACTGAAGCTTTCTTT. Translating gives CASSLGATMNTEAFF.